One sample yielded the 15 T cell receptor beta chains listed below, sequenced in a study of shared clonotypes between healthy human individuals. In the naive CD8 group, cells lacked CD45RO and were positively selected for CCR7, so terminally differentiated effector memory CD45RA+ cells were left out. Assay used: immunoSEQ multiplex PCR; TCRdb lists only in-frame clones, some missing. The data hold some 2.1 million clones, with roughly 93% observed a single time. Source material: naive CD8+ T cells from PBMCs. These receptors all come from a man aged 18 to 30 in good health. Some clones in this sample may be carry-over from other donors' samples.

This chain links TRBV27 with TRBJ2-7, with no clear D. V was trimmed by 5 bases and J by 3 bases, leaving 11 bases between them. The CDR3 covers 13 residues. Germline V gene lookup returns CDR1 MNHEY and CDR2 SMNVEV (reference sequence). CDR3 DNA sequence: TGTGCCAGCAGTAAAGTAACAGACTACGAGCAGTACTTC. It translates to CASSKVTDYEQYF.

The chain is built from TRBV15 and TRBJ1-3; tentatively, D is TRBD1 (5 bases). The CDR3 spans 15 residues. The germline V gene has CDR1 LNHNV and CDR2 YYDKDF (reference sequence). V gave up 1 base and J gave up 4 bases, with 11 bases separating them. The CDR3 protein is CATSRVGGSGNTIYF. CDR3 DNA: TGTGCCACCAGCAGAGTGGGGGGTTCCGGAAACACCATATATTTT. Full variable domain (missing parts from reference TRBV15 and TRBJ1-3): DAMVIQNPRYQVTQFGKPVTLSCSQTLNHNVMYWYQQKSSQAPKLLFHYYDKDFNNEADTPDNFQSRRPNTSFCFLDIRSPGLGDTAMYLCATSRVGGSGNTIYFGEGSWLTVV.

The rearrangement joins TRBV6-1 to TRBJ1-3; D is ambiguous. V was clipped by 10 bases and J by 2 bases, with 12 bases between them. The CDR3 has 13 residues. Germline CDR1 and CDR2: MNHNS and SASEGT. This CDR3 reads CAIPGRAGNTIYF. In DNA, the CDR3 is TGTGCCATCCCTGGGAGGGCTGGAAACACCATATATTTT.

V is TRBV7-8 and J is TRBJ2-7; D is tentatively TRBD1 or TRBD2 (5 bases each). Looked up from germline, CDR1 is SGHVS and CDR2 is FQNEAQ. The CDR3 loop spans 15 amino acids. Trimming removed 5 bases from V and 4 bases from J, with 18 bases in between. In DNA form, the CDR3 reads TGTGCCAGCAGCGACCGCCGACAGCGGAAGTACGAGCAGTACTTC. It specifies CASSDRRQRKYEQYF.

The chain uses TRBV6-6 and TRBJ2-7; 10 nucleotides line up with TRBD1. The J segment lost 3 bases and the V segment lost 2 bases, leaving 1 base of the junction unmatched. CDR3 length equals 14 residues. Germline CDR1 reads MNHNY; CDR2 reads SVGAGI (reference sequence). For the CDR3, the DNA is TGTGCCAGCAGTTACGGGACAGGGGTCTACGAGCAGTACTTC. As protein: CASSYGTGVYEQYF.

The CDR3 protein is CASSVGPSKSKEQYF. DNA of the CDR3: TGTGCCAGCAGCGTAGGCCCGAGCAAAAGCAAGGAGCAGTACTTC. The chain recombines TRBV9 with TRBJ2-7; the D is unclear. With 0 bases removed from V and 7 bases from J, the gap between germline ends came to 17 bases. Per germline, CDR1 SGDLS and CDR2 YYNGEE. The length of the CDR3 is 15 residues.

V and J are TRBV19 and TRBJ2-7; D is unresolved. The V end was cut by 5 bases, the J end by 2 bases, with 16 bases between. CDR1 LNHDA and CDR2 SQIVND come from the germline V gene (reference sequence). CDR3 length: 15 residues. The chain's CDR3 is CASSASTRIPYEQYF. The DNA for the CDR3 is TGTGCCAGTAGTGCCTCCACAAGGATACCCTACGAGCAGTACTTC.

As concerns this clone: The junction departs from the called germline gene at one end, perhaps through a read error. The chain has TRBV27 and TRBJ1-1, with 9 positions matching TRBD1. The CDR3 runs to 15 residues. CDR1 and CDR2 from the germline V gene are MNHEY and SMNVEV (reference sequence). In nucleotides, the CDR3 is TGTGCCAGTAGTTACAGGGGGCGGGGGATCACTGAAGCTTTCTTT. Translating it yields CASSYRGRGITEAFF.

This clone was recorded only once. The chain joins TRBV4-2 to TRBJ1-4; a possible D gene is TRBD1 (5 bases). CDR3 length: 16 residues. In germline, CDR1 is LGHNA, CDR2 YNFKEQ. V shed 4 bases and J shed 5 bases, with 17 bases lying between them. DNA for the CDR3: TGTGCCAGCAGCCGTAGCCAGGGACCGAGAAATGAAAAACTGTTTTTT. It specifies CASSRSQGPRNEKLFF.

This chain joins TRBV4-3 and TRBJ1-1; the D gene is possibly TRBD1 (6 bases). Trimming stripped 1 base from V and 7 bases from J, with 13 bases between. This CDR3 spans 14 amino acids. Germline-derived CDR1 and CDR2 are LGHNA and YSLEER. CDR3 bases: TGCGCCAGCAGCCAAGGTTGGACAGATAATGAAGCTTTCTTT. It yields the protein CASSQGWTDNEAFF.

The chain combines TRBV9 with TRBJ2-1; D is possibly TRBD2 (6 bases). V lost 6 bases and J lost 3, with 13 bases in between. This CDR3 has 14 amino acids. CDR1 is SGDLS and CDR2 is YYNGEE in the germline V gene. CDR3 protein: CASTLAEIYNEQFF. The CDR3 bases are TGTGCCAGCACTTTAGCGGAAATCTACAATGAGCAGTTCTTC.

This chain joins TRBV4-2 and TRBJ2-1; no reliable D call. This CDR3 has 15 amino acids. CDR1 and CDR2 from the germline V gene are LGHNA and YNFKEQ. V shed 0 bases and J shed 1 base, with 7 bases lying between them. The CDR3 coding sequence is TGTGCCAGCAGCCAAGATTTGAAATCCTACAATGAGCAGTTCTTC. This sequence encodes CASSQDLKSYNEQFF.

V gene TRBV7-2 combines with J gene TRBJ1-5; D not certain. CDR1 and CDR2 (germline): SGHTA, FQGNSA. This CDR3 spans 17 amino acids. V lost 6 bases, J lost 9 bases, and 27 bases lay in between. The CDR3 reads CASSSGIGGPEIGPQHF. As DNA, the CDR3 is TGTGCCAGCAGTTCCGGAATTGGAGGACCGGAGATTGGGCCCCAGCATTTT.

V is TRBV7-3 and J is TRBJ1-2; the match to TRBD1 covers 8 bases. CDR1 is SGHTA and CDR2 is FQGTGA in the germline V gene. The CDR3 is 15 amino acids. V gave up 3 bases and J gave up 6 bases; unmatched junction bases: 9. The CDR3 bases are TGTGCCAGCAGCTTGATCCGGACAGGGTGGGATGGCTACACCTTC. Translated: CASSLIRTGWDGYTF.

CDR3 in DNA: TGTGCCAGCAGCTCCATGAACAGGCCCTCTGGAAACACCATATATTTT. Amino acid sequence: CASSSMNRPSGNTIYF. This chain links TRBV28 with TRBJ1-3, with D perhaps TRBD1 (5 bases). This CDR3 contains 16 residues. The germline V gene has CDR1 MDHEN and CDR2 SYDVKM. The V gene lost 6 bases and the J gene lost 0 bases, with 15 bases spanning the gap.